This TCR beta chain comes out of a study of radiation and T cells in renal cell carcinoma. V gave up 4 bases and J gave up 6 bases; unmatched junction bases: 6. Germline values: CDR1 SQVTM, CDR2 ANQGSEA. This CDR3 is built from 13 residues. Libraries were prepared by immunoSEQ multiplex PCR; TCRdb keeps only in-frame clonotypes and omits some of them. The data contain approximately 31,000 clones, about 85% of them seen just once; the ten biggest clones take up roughly a third. Documented time point: blood 4 weeks post-SBRT, at nephrectomy. As for treatment: 15 Gy SBRT to primary tumor, nephrectomy 4 weeks later.

The rearrangement links TRBV29-1 to TRBJ2-7, with 10 bases matching TRBD1. The clonotype originates from a man in his fifties or sixties with renal cell carcinoma. This material consisted of blood, taken from a patient whose treatment included radiotherapy and nephrectomy. The CDR3 nucleotides read TGCAGCGTTGGTAAGACAGGGGGCGTCGAGCAGTACTTC. Its translation: CSVGKTGGVEQYF.